This T cell receptor beta chain was documented in a study of T cell changes during pregnancy in multiple sclerosis. Profiled with immunoSEQ multiplex PCR; TCRdb holds only in-frame clones, not every one. Of around 48,000 clones listed, roughly 92% are singletons. The source of this sequence is a female donor with multiple sclerosis, enrolled in a pregnancy study. The source was CD4+ T cells from peripheral blood mononuclear cells, collected in the third trimester of pregnancy.

Here the CDR3 DNA reads TGTGCCAGCAGTGGCCAGGGTTCCTACGAGCAGTACTTC. Encoded protein: CASSGQGSYEQYF. The chain has TRBV5-8 and TRBJ2-7, with a possible D match to TRBD1 (5 bases). The CDR3 contains 13 residues. Trimming removed 5 bases from V and 1 base from J, with 10 bases in between. Germline CDR1 reads SGHTS; CDR2 reads YDEGEE.